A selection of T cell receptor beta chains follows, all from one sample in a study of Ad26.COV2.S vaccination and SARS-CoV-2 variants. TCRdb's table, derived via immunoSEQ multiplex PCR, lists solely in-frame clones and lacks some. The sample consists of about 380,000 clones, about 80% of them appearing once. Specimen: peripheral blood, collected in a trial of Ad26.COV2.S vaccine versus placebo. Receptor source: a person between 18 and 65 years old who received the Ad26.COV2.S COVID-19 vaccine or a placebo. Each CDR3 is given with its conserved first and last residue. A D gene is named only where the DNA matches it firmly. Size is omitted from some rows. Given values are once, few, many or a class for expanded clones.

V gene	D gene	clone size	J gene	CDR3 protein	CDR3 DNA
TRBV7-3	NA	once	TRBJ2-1	CASSLAPPYTGSYNEQFF	TGTGCCAGCAGCTTAGCCCCCCCTTATACCGGGTCCTACAATGAGCAGTTCTTC
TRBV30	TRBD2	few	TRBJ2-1	CAWSVLAVSSYNEQFF	TGTGCCTGGAGTGTCCTAGCGGTTAGCTCCTACAATGAGCAGTTCTTC
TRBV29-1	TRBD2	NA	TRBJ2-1	CSAREGPYEQFF	TGCAGCGCTCGGGAGGGCCCTTATGAGCAGTTCTTC
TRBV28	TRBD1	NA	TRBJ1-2	CASRTGLGYGYTF	TGTGCCAGCAGGACAGGGTTGGGCTATGGCTACACCTTC
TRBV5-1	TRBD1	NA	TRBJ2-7	CASSLASGTGSYEQYF	TGCGCCAGCAGCTTGGCATCCGGGACAGGGTCCTACGAGCAGTACTTC
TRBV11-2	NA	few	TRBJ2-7	CASSLQFEQYF	TGTGCCAGCAGCTTACAGTTTGAGCAGTACTTC
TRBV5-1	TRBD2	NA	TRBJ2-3	CASSLVWGLAAINTQYF	TGCGCCAGCAGCTTGGTTTGGGGACTAGCGGCGATCAATACGCAGTATTTT
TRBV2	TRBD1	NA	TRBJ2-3	CASSPGQGALGTQYF	TGTGCCAGCAGTCCGGGACAGGGGGCGCTTGGTACGCAGTATTTT
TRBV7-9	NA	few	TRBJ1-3	CASSLARLSGNTIYF	TGTGCCAGCAGCTTAGCGCGGCTCTCTGGAAACACCATATATTTT
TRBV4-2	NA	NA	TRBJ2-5	CASSQDSETQYF	TGTGCCAGCAGCCAAGATTCAGAGACCCAGTACTTC
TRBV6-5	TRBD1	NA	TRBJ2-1	CASSYLGQGKVNEQFF	TGTGCCAGCAGTTACTTGGGACAGGGGAAGGTCAATGAGCAGTTCTTC
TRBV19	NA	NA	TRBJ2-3	CASRSLAGRSDTQYF	TGTGCCAGTAGATCACTCGCGGGAAGATCAGATACGCAGTATTTT
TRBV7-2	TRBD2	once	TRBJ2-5	CASSSRTSGGETQYF	TGTGCCAGCAGCTCCCGGACTAGCGGGGGTGAGACCCAGTACTTC
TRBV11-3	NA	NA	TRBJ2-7	CASSLGLAPCSYEQYF	TGTGCCAGCAGCTTAGGGCTCGCCCCTTGCTCCTACGAGCAGTACTTC
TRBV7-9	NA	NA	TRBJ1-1	CASSPGGLNTEAFF	TGTGCCAGCAGCCCGGGGGGGCTGAACACTGAAGCTTTCTTT
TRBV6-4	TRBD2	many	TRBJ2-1	CASSEGTSGNNEQFF	TGTGCCAGCAGCGAGGGGACTAGCGGGAACAATGAGCAGTTCTTC
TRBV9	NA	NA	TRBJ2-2	CASTRLVNTGELFF	TGTGCCAGCACAAGGTTGGTGAACACCGGGGAGCTGTTTTTT
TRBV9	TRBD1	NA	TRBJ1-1	CASSFGGGAEAFF	TGTGCCAGCAGCTTTGGAGGGGGCGCTGAAGCTTTCTTT
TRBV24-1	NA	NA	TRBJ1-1	CATRDTGHTEAFF	TGTGCCACCCGGGATACGGGTCACACTGAAGCTTTCTTT
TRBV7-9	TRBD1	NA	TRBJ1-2	CASSSSVGTDLILNYGYTF	TGTGCCAGCAGCAGCTCAGTCGGGACAGACCTAATACTTAACTATGGCTACACCTTC